The sequence of this TCR beta chain was determined in a study of resident and recirculating memory T cells in vitiligo. The CDR3 runs to 15 residues. Germline CDR1 MNHEY, CDR2 SVGAGI. Trimming cost V 6 bases and J 4 bases, with 18 bases left between them. Sequencing was performed with immunoSEQ multiplex PCR; in TCRdb, only in-frame clones are kept and a portion is missing. The data contain tens of thousands of clones, around 92% of them singletons. Patients had received no treatment within the previous three months. This clonotype was obtained from a male donor with vitiligo. Sample: blood. This chain uses TRBV6-5 with TRBJ1-2, with D possibly matching TRBD1 (5 bases). CDR3: CASSLQGGAPYGYTF. The CDR3 DNA is TGTGCCAGCAGCCTACAAGGAGGGGCTCCCTATGGCTACACCTTC.